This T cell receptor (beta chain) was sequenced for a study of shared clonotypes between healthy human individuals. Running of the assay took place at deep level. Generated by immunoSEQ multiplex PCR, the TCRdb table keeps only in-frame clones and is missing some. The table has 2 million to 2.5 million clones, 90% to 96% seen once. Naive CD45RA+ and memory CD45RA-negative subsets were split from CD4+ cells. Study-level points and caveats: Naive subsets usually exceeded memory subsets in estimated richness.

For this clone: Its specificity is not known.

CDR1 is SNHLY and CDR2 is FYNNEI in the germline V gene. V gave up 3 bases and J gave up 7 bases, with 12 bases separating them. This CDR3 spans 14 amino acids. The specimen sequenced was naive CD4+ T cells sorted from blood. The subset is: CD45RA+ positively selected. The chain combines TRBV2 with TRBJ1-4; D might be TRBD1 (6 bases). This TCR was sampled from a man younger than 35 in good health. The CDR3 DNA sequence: TGTGCCAGCAGTGATCGGGGGGCACCTGAAAAACTGTTTTTT. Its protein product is CASSDRGAPEKLFF.